This TCR beta chain was retrieved from a study of T cell repertoires in cytomegalovirus infection. On the study more broadly: Public TCR beta signatures marked donors with CMV infection and the matching HLA.

MiXCR was run by TCRdb on the reads, yielding one entry per CDR3 protein. The sample carries fewer than 950,000 distinct CDR3 sequences, around a third recorded once. Germline CDR1 and CDR2: SGHVS and FNYEAQ. There are 17 residues in the CDR3. J gave up 2 bases and V 5 bases, and 7 bases lay outside the gene matches. Only one count was recorded for this clonotype. The target antigen is unknown. Notes on the study in general: It was HLA-C-restricted CMV-specific TCR beta clonotypes that dominated the response ex vivo.

The source is a human donor in good health (CMV status not recorded). Some clones in this sample may be carry-over from other donors' samples. The V call is TRBV7-6, the J call TRBJ1-4, with 11 bases lining up with TRBD1. The sequencing used cultured CD8+ T cells from PBMCs, collected from culture after CMV antigen stimulation. The CDR3 sequence: CASSRTGGAYTNEKLFF. The CDR3 region has the DNA TGTGCCAGCAGCCGGACAGGGGGCGCTTATACTAATGAAAAACTGTTTTTT.